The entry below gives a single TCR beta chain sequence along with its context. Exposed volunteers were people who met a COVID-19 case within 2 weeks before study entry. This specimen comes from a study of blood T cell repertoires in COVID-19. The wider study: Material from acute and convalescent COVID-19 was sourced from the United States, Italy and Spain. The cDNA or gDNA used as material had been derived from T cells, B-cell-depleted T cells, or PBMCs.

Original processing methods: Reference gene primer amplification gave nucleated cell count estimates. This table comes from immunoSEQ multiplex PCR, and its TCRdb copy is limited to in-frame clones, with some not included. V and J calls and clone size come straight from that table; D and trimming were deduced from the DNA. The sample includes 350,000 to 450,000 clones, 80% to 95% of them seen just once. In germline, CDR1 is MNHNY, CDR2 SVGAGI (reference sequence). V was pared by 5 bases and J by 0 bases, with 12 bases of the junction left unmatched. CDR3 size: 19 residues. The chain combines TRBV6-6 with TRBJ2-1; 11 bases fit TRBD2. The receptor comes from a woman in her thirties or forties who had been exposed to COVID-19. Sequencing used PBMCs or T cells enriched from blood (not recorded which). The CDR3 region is CASSPTGTSGFFSYNEQFF. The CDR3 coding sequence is TGTGCCAGCAGTCCCACCGGGACTAGCGGCTTCTTCTCCTACAATGAGCAGTTCTTC.